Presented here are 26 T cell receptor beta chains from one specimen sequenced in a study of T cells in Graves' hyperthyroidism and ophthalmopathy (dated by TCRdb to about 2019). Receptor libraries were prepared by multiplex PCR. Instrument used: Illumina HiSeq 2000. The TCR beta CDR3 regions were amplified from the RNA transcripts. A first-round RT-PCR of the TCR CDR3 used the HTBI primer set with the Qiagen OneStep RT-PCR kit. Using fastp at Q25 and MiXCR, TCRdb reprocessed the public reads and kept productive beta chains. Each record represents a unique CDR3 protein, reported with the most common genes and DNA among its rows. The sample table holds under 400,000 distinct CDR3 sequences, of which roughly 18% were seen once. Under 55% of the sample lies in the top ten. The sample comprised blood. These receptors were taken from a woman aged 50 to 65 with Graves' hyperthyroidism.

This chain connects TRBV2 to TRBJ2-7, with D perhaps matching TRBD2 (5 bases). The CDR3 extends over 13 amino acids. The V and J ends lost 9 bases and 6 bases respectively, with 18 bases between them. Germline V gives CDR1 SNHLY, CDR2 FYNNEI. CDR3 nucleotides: TGTGCCAGTAGTATAGAACCGGGAACCGAGCAGTACTTC. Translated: CASSIEPGTEQYF.

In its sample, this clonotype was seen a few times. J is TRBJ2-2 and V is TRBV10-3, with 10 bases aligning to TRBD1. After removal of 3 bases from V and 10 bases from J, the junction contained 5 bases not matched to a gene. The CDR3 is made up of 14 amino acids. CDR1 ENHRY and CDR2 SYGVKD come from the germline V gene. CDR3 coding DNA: TGTGCCATCAGTGACCGGGACAGGGGCGAGGAGCTGTTTTTT. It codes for CAISDRDRGEELFF.

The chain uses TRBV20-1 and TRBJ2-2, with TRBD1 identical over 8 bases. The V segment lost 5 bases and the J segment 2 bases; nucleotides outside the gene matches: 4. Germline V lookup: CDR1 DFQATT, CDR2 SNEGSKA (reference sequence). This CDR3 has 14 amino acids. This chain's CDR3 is CSAQDRDNTGELFF. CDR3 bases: TGCAGTGCTCAGGACAGGGATAACACCGGGGAGCTGTTTTTT.

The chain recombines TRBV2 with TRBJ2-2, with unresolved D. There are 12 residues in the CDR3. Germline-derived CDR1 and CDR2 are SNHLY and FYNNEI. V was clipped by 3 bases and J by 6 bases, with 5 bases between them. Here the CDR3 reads CASSDRSGELFF. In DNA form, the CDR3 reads TGTGCCAGCAGTGATCGGTCCGGGGAGCTGTTTTTT.

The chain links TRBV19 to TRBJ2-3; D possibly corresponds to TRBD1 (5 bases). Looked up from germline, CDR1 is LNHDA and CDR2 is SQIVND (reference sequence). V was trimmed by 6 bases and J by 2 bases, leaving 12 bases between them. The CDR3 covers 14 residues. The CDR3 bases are TGTGCCAGTAGGAAGGCAGGGAACACAGATACGCAGTATTTT. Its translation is CASRKAGNTDTQYF. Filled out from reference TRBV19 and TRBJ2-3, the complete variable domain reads DGGITQSPKYLFRKEGQNVTLSCEQNLNHDAMYWYRQDPGQGLRLIYYSQIVNDFQKGDIAEGYSVSREKKESFPLTVTSAQKNPTAFYLCASRKAGNTDTQYFGPGTRLTVL.

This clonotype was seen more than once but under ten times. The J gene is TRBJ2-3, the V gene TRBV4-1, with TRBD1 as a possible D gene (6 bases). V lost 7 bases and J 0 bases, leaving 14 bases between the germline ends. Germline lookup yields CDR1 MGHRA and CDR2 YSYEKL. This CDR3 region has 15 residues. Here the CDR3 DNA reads TGCGCCAGCACTAACCGGGACACGAGCACAGATACGCAGTATTTT. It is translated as CASTNRDTSTDTQYF.

In DNA form, the CDR3 reads TGTGCCAGCAGTGGGGGGAACAATCAGCCCCAGCATTTT. Translation gives CASSGGNNQPQHF. This chain links TRBV2 with TRBJ1-5; D might be TRBD1 (5 bases). The CDR3 sequence is 13 residues long. CDR1 is SNHLY, CDR2 FYNNEI, per germline. V was shortened by 4 bases and J by 3 bases, with 7 bases between the two germline ends.

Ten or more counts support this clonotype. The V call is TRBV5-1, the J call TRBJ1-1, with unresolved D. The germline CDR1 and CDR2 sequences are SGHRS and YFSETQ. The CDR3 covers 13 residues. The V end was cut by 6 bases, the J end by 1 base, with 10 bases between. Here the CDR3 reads CASNSSPNTEAFF. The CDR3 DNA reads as TGCGCCAGCAACTCCTCACCGAACACTGAAGCTTTCTTT.

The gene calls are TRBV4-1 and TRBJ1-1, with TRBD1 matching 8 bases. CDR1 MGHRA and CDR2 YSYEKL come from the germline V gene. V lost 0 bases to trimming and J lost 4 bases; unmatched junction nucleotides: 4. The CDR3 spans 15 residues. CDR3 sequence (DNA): TGCGCCAGCAGCCAAGACCCTGGGACAGGCACTGAAGCTTTCTTT. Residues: CASSQDPGTGTEAFF.

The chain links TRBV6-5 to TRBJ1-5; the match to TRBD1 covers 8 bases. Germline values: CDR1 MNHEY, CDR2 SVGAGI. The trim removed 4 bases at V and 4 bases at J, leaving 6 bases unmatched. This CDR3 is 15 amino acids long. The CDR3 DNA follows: TGTGCCAGCAGTTGGCGTCAGGGGGCTAATCAGCCCCAGCATTTT. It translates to CASSWRQGANQPQHF.

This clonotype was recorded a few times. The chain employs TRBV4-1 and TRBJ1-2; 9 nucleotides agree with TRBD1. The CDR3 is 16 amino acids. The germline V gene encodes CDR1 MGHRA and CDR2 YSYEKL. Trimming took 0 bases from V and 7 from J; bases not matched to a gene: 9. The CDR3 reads CASSQDLGDRVSGYTF. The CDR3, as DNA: TGCGCCAGCAGCCAAGATTTAGGGGACAGGGTGAGTGGCTACACCTTC.

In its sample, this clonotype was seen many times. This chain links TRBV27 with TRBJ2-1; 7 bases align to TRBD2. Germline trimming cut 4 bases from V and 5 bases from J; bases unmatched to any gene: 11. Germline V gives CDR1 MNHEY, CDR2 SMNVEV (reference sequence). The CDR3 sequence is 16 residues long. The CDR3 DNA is TGTGCCAGCAGTTCATTAGCGGGCGGTCTCCACAATGAGCAGTTCTTC. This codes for CASSSLAGGLHNEQFF.

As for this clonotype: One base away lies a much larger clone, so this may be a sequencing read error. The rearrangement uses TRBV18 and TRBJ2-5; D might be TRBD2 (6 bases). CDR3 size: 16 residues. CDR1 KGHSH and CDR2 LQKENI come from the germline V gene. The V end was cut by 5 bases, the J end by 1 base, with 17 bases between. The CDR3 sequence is CASSESGGLFQETQYF. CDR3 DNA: TGTGCCAGCTCAGAGTCCGGGGGATTGTTCCAAGAGACCCAGTACTTC.

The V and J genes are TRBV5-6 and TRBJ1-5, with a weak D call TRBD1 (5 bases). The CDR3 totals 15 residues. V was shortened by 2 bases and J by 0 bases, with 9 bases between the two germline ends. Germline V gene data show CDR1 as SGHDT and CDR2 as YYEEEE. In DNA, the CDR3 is TGTGCCAGCAGCTTTGGACAACTTAGCAATCAGCCCCAGCATTTT. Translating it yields CASSFGQLSNQPQHF. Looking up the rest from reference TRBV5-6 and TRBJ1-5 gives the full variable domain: DAGVTQSPTHLIKTRGQQVTLRCSPKSGHDTVSWYQQALGQGPQFIFQYYEEEERQRGNFPDRFSGHQFPNYSSELNVNALLLGDSALYLCASSFGQLSNQPQHFGDGTRLSIL.

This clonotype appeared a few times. This chain's CDR3 is CSAHLGGPAGQPQHF. In nucleotides, the CDR3 is TGCAGTGCTCACCTGGGGGGGCCGGCGGGACAGCCCCAGCATTTT. The V gene is TRBV20-1, the J gene TRBJ1-5, with D perhaps matching TRBD1 (6 bases). This CDR3 is 15 amino acids long. From germline, CDR1 is DFQATT and CDR2 SNEGSKA (reference sequence). Trimming took 5 bases from V and 7 from J, leaving 21 bases between them.

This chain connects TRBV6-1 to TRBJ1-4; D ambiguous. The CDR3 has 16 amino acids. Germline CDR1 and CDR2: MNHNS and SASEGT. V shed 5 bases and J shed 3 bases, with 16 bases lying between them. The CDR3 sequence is CASSTVGVGPNEKLFF. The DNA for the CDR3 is TGTGCCAGCAGTACCGTCGGGGTAGGGCCTAATGAAAAACTGTTTTTT.

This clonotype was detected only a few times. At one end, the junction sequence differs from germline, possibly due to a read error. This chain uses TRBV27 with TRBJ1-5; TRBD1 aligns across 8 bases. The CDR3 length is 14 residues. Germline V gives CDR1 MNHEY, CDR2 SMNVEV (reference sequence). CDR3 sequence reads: CASSPGQGVQPRHF. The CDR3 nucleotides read TGTGCCAGCAGTCCTGGACAGGGCGTTCAGCCCCGGCATTTT.

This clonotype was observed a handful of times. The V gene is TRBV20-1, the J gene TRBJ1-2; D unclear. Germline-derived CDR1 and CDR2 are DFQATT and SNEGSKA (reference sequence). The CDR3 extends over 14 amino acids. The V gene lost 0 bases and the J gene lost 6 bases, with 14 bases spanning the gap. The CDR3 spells CSARDLDRTHGYTF. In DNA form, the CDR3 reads TGCAGTGCTAGAGATCTGGATCGCACCCATGGCTACACCTTC.

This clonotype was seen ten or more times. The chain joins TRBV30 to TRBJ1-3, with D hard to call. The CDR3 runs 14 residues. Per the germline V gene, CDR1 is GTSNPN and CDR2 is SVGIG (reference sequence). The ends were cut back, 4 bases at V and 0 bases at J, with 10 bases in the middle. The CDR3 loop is CAWTAELSGNTIYF. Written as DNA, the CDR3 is TGTGCCTGGACGGCGGAACTCTCTGGAAACACCATATATTTT.

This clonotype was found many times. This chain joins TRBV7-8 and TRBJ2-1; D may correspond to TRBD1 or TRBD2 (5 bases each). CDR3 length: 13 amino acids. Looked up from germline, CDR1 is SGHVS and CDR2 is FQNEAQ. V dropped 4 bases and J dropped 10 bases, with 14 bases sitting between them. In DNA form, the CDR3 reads TGTGCCAGCAGCTCCTCCTTTGGGACCGAGCAGTTCTTC. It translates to CASSSSFGTEQFF.

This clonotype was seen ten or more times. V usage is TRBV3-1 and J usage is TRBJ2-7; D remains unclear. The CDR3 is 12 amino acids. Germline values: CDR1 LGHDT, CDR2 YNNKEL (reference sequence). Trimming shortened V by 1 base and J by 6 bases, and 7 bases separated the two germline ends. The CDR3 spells CASSQADGEQYF. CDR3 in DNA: TGTGCCAGCAGCCAAGCGGACGGCGAGCAGTACTTC.

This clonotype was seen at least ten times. The CDR3 here is CASSLERPDTGELFF. CDR3 coding DNA: TGCGCCAGCAGCTTGGAGCGCCCCGACACCGGGGAGCTGTTTTTT. V gene TRBV5-1 combines with J gene TRBJ2-2; unclear D gene. From germline, CDR1 is SGHRS and CDR2 YFSETQ. With 0 bases removed from V and 3 bases from J, the gap between germline ends came to 9 bases. This CDR3 has 15 amino acids. Full variable domain (outside the CDR3, taken from reference TRBV5-1 and TRBJ2-2): KAGVTQTPRYLIKTRGQQVTLSCSPISGHRSVSWYQQTPGQGLQFLFEYFSETQRNKGNFPGRFSGRQFSNSRSEMNVSTLELGDSALYLCASSLERPDTGELFFGEGSRLTVL.

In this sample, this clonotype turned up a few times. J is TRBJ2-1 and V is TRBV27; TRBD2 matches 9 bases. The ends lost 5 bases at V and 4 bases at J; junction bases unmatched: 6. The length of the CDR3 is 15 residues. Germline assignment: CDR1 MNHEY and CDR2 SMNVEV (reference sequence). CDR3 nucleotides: TGTGCCAGCAGTCTCGCGACTAGCGGTTACAATGAGCAGTTCTTC. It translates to CASSLATSGYNEQFF.

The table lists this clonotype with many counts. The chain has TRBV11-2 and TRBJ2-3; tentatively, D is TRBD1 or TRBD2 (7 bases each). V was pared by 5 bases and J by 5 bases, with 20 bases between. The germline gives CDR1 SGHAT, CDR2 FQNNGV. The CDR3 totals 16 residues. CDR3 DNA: TGTGCCAGCAGCCCGCTATTCCAGGGGGGGTTAGATACGCAGTATTTT. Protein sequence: CASSPLFQGGLDTQYF.

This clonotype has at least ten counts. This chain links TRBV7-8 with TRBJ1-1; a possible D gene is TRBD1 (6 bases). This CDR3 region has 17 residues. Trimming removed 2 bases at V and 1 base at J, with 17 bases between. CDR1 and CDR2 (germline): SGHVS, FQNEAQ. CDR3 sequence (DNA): TGTGCCAGCAGCTTATTCAGGGGTCGAGGGGGGAACACTGAAGCTTTCTTT. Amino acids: CASSLFRGRGGNTEAFF.

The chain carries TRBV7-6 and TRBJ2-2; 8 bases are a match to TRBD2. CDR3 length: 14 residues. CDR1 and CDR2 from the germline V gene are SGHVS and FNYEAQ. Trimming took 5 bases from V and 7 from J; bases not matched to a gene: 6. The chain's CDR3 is CASSIIAGSGELFF. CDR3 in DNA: TGTGCCAGCAGCATAATAGCGGGGAGCGGGGAGCTGTTTTTT.